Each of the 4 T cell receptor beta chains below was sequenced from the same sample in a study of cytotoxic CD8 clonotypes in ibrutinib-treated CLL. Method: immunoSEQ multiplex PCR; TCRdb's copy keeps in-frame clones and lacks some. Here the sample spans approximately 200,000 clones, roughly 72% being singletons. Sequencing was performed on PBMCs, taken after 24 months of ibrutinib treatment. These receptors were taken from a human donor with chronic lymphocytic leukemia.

CDR3 DNA: TGTGCCAGCAGCTCGGACAGGGGCGTAAACATTCAGTACTTC. It encodes CASSSDRGVNIQYF. V is TRBV7-9 and J is TRBJ2-4, with TRBD1 identical over 9 bases. In germline, CDR1 is SEHNR, CDR2 FQNEAQ (reference sequence). V was pared by 4 bases and J by 6 bases, with 4 bases of the junction left unmatched. CDR3 size: 14 residues. Drawing the rest from reference TRBV7-9 and TRBJ2-4, the complete variable domain is DTGVSQNPRHKITKRGQNVTFRCDPISEHNRLYWYRQTLGQGPEFLTYFQNEAQLEKSRLLSDRFSAERPKGSFSTLEIQRTEQGDSAMYLCASSSDRGVNIQYFGAGTRLSVL.

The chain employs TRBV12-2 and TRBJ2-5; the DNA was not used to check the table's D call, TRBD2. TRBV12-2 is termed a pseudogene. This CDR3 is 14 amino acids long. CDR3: CASRLVVAGETQYF. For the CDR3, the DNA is TGTGCAAGTCGCTTAGTGGTAGCGGGAGAGACCCAGTACTTC.

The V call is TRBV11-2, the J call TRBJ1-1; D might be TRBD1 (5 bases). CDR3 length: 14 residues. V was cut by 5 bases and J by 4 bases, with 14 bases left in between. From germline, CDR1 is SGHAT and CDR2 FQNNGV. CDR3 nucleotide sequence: TGTGCCAGCAGCGTAAGGGTAAGGGGCACTGAAGCTTTCTTT. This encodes CASSVRVRGTEAFF.

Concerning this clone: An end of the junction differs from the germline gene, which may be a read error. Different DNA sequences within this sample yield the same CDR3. The CDR3 region has the DNA TGTGCCAGCAGCGTACGGACAGACTACGGCTACACCTTC. Its translation: CASSVRTDYGYTF. V gene TRBV9 combines with J gene TRBJ1-2, with D maybe TRBD1 (6 bases). The CDR3 extends over 13 amino acids. The V gene's germline CDR1 is SGDLS and CDR2 YYNGEE.